This is a list of T cell receptor beta chains from one sample in a study of beta chain features in type 1 diabetes. Sequenced by immunoSEQ multiplex PCR; TCRdb stores in-frame clones only, minus some. The table lists over 350,000 clones, roughly 16% of them singletons. Sequencing was done on a sample of naive CD4+ T cells from blood. The receptors stem from a woman aged 18-29 years in good health. Both conserved end residues are part of each CDR3. The order of the fields is J gene, D gene, clone size, V gene, CDR3 protein, CDR3 DNA. A D gene is named only where the DNA matches it firmly. Expanded clones get a size class; other rows say once, few or many, or leave the size out.

J: TRBJ2-2; D: TRBD1; size: NA; V: TRBV5-1; CDR3: CASSFRQGATGELFF; DNA: TGCGCCAGCAGCTTTAGACAGGGGGCGACCGGGGAGCTGTTTTTT
J: TRBJ1-2; D: TRBD1; size: NA; V: TRBV27; CDR3: CASSLSGQFHYGYTF; DNA: TGTGCCAGCAGTTTATCGGGACAGTTTCACTATGGCTACACCTTC
J: TRBJ2-7; D: NA; size: few; V: TRBV7-9; CDR3: CASSLSTVSYEQYF; DNA: TGTGCCAGCAGCTTGAGTACAGTATCCTACGAGCAGTACTTC
J: TRBJ1-2; D: NA; size: few; V: TRBV2; CDR3: CASKRGGRTNYGYTF; DNA: TGTGCCAGCAAGAGGGGGGGACGGACGAACTATGGCTACACCTTC
J: TRBJ2-4; D: NA; size: few; V: TRBV2; CDR3: CASSEARGGSAQYF; DNA: TGTGCCAGCAGTGAGGCTCGAGGGGGTTCGGCTCAGTACTTC
J: TRBJ1-1; D: TRBD1; size: NA; V: TRBV7-9; CDR3: CASSEGQSLAEAFF; DNA: TGTGCCAGCAGCGAGGGACAGTCATTGGCTGAAGCTTTCTTT
J: TRBJ2-7; D: NA; size: NA; V: TRBV7-2; CDR3: CASSPVVGQSYEQYF; DNA: TGTGCCAGCAGCCCCGTCGTGGGGCAATCCTACGAGCAGTACTTC
J: TRBJ2-4; D: TRBD1; size: few; V: TRBV2; CDR3: CASSLLLTGGAKNIQYF; DNA: TGTGCCAGCAGTCTTCTTCTGACAGGGGGAGCCAAAAACATTCAGTACTTC
J: TRBJ1-2; D: TRBD1; size: once; V: TRBV30; CDR3: CAWSVGGRGANYGYTF; DNA: TGTGCCTGGAGTGTAGGGGGCAGGGGAGCTAACTATGGCTACACCTTC
J: TRBJ2-1; D: TRBD1; size: NA; V: TRBV19; CDR3: CASSDRGLSYNEQFF; DNA: TGTGCCAGTAGCGACAGGGGGTTGAGTTACAATGAGCAGTTCTTC
J: TRBJ2-3; D: TRBD2; size: NA; V: TRBV29-1; CDR3: CSASGRAGPDTQYF; DNA: TGCAGTGCCAGCGGGAGGGCCGGGCCAGATACGCAGTATTTT
J: TRBJ1-2; D: NA; size: NA; V: TRBV28; CDR3: CASSLGGQSYGYTF; DNA: TGTGCCAGCAGTTTAGGGGGCCAGTCCTATGGCTACACCTTC
J: TRBJ2-7; D: NA; size: few; V: TRBV7-9; CDR3: CASSLVGEQYF; DNA: TGTGCCAGCAGCTTAGTCGGCGAGCAGTACTTC
J: TRBJ1-5; D: NA; size: few; V: TRBV27; CDR3: CASSSYRADQPQHF; DNA: TGTGCCAGCAGTTCATACAGGGCTGATCAGCCCCAGCATTTT
J: TRBJ1-4; D: NA; size: few; V: TRBV4-1; CDR3: CASSQDHNEKLFF; DNA: TGCGCCAGCAGCCAAGACCATAATGAAAAACTGTTTTTT
J: TRBJ1-5; D: NA; size: few; V: TRBV5-1; CDR3: CASSLDAGANQPQHF; DNA: TGCGCCAGCAGCTTGGATGCAGGGGCGAATCAGCCCCAGCATTTT
J: TRBJ2-7; D: NA; size: NA; V: TRBV27; CDR3: CASSPIDSRRYEQYF; DNA: TGTGCCAGCAGTCCTATCGACAGTAGACGCTACGAGCAGTACTTC
J: TRBJ2-1; D: TRBD1; size: few; V: TRBV19; CDR3: CASSMFRGLGNEQFF; DNA: TGTGCCAGTAGTATGTTCAGGGGGCTAGGCAATGAGCAGTTCTTC
J: TRBJ2-5; D: TRBD2; size: few; V: TRBV5-1; CDR3: CASSLGLAETQYF; DNA: TGCGCCAGCAGCTTGGGACTAGCAGAGACCCAGTACTTC
J: TRBJ2-1; D: TRBD1; size: NA; V: TRBV4-1; CDR3: CASRKTGESGNEQFF; DNA: TGCGCCAGCAGAAAGACAGGGGAAAGTGGTAATGAGCAGTTCTTC
J: TRBJ1-1; D: NA; size: NA; V: TRBV29-1; CDR3: CSAQGQLTEAFF; DNA: TGCAGCGCCCAGGGGCAACTCACTGAAGCTTTCTTT
J: TRBJ2-7; D: NA; size: NA; V: TRBV20-1; CDR3: CSAVGPSEQYF; DNA: TGCAGTGCGGTGGGGCCTAGCGAGCAGTACTTC
J: TRBJ2-5; D: NA; size: NA; V: TRBV27; CDR3: CASSLGMGGGGETQYF; DNA: TGTGCCAGCAGTCTCGGAATGGGGGGAGGTGGGGAGACCCAGTACTTC
J: TRBJ1-2; D: NA; size: NA; V: TRBV6-6; CDR3: CASSEQGWGYTF; DNA: TGTGCCAGCAGCGAACAGGGTTGGGGCTACACCTTC
J: TRBJ2-1; D: TRBD2; size: few; V: TRBV5-6; CDR3: CASSFLGGSATDEQFF; DNA: TGTGCCAGCAGCTTTTTGGGCGGGAGCGCTACCGATGAGCAGTTCTTC
J: TRBJ1-3; D: NA; size: few; V: TRBV29-1; CDR3: CSVGGWAANGNTIYF; DNA: TGCAGCGTGGGCGGGTGGGCGGCCAACGGAAACACCATATATTTT
J: TRBJ1-2; D: TRBD1; size: few; V: TRBV5-1; CDR3: CATTTSGQGVEGYTF; DNA: TGCGCCACTACGACTTCGGGACAGGGAGTCGAAGGCTACACCTTC
J: TRBJ2-7; D: TRBD2; size: NA; V: TRBV19; CDR3: CASSVTSGYEQYF; DNA: TGTGCCAGTAGTGTGACTAGCGGGTACGAGCAGTACTTC
J: TRBJ2-7; D: TRBD2; size: few; V: TRBV14; CDR3: CASSQLVLAGGNYEQYF; DNA: TGTGCCAGCAGCCAATTGGTACTAGCGGGAGGTAACTACGAGCAGTACTTC
J: TRBJ2-7; D: NA; size: NA; V: TRBV5-6; CDR3: CASSLGTLLYEQYF; DNA: TGTGCCAGCAGCTTGGGGACACTCCTCTACGAGCAGTACTTC
J: TRBJ2-3; D: NA; size: NA; V: TRBV30; CDR3: CAWSGGGDTQYF; DNA: TGTGCCTGGAGTGGAGGGGGAGATACGCAGTATTTT
J: TRBJ2-7; D: NA; size: few; V: TRBV5-4; CDR3: CASSEEATRGSYEQYF; DNA: TGTGCCAGCAGCGAAGAGGCCACTAGAGGCTCCTACGAGCAGTACTTC
J: TRBJ2-2; D: TRBD1; size: NA; V: TRBV5-1; CDR3: CASSLGTGDTGELFF; DNA: TGCGCCAGCAGCCTAGGGACAGGAGACACCGGGGAGCTGTTTTTT
J: TRBJ1-1; D: TRBD1; size: few; V: TRBV23-1; CDR3: CASSQRQGREAFF; DNA: TGCGCCAGCAGTCAACGACAGGGGAGGGAAGCTTTCTTT
J: TRBJ2-5; D: TRBD2; size: few; V: TRBV5-1; CDR3: CASSPGLQETQYF; DNA: TGCGCCAGCAGCCCGGGACTACAAGAGACCCAGTACTTC
J: TRBJ2-7; D: NA; size: few; V: TRBV6-1; CDR3: CASSENNAYEQYF; DNA: TGTGCCAGCAGTGAGAACAATGCCTACGAGCAGTACTTC
J: TRBJ1-2; D: NA; size: NA; V: TRBV28; CDR3: CASSSGYRVYGYTF; DNA: TGTGCCAGCAGTTCAGGTTACCGAGTCTATGGCTACACCTTC
J: TRBJ2-3; D: TRBD2; size: NA; V: TRBV30; CDR3: CAWSGTSENYDTQYF; DNA: TGTGCCTGGAGCGGGACTAGCGAGAATTATGATACGCAGTATTTT
J: TRBJ2-7; D: TRBD1; size: few; V: TRBV14; CDR3: CASSQDFDRAVEQYF; DNA: TGTGCCAGCAGCCAAGATTTTGACAGGGCAGTCGAGCAGTACTTC
J: TRBJ2-1; D: NA; size: NA; V: TRBV4-2; CDR3: CASSQENNLLNEQFF; DNA: TGTGCCAGCAGCCAAGAAAACAATCTTCTGAATGAGCAGTTCTTC
J: TRBJ2-7; D: TRBD2; size: few; V: TRBV29-1; CDR3: CSVGSGRAAPWSEQYF; DNA: TGCAGCGTTGGCAGCGGGAGGGCTGCTCCGTGGTCCGAGCAGTACTTC
J: TRBJ2-2; D: TRBD2; size: few; V: TRBV5-1; CDR3: CASTLSGSSGELFF; DNA: TGCGCCAGCACTCTTAGCGGGAGTTCAGGGGAGCTGTTTTTT
J: TRBJ2-1; D: TRBD2; size: NA; V: TRBV19; CDR3: CASRTSGNEQFF; DNA: TGTGCCAGTAGAACTAGCGGCAATGAGCAGTTCTTC
J: TRBJ2-7; D: TRBD1; size: NA; V: TRBV29-1; CDR3: CSVSATGNEQYF; DNA: TGCAGCGTTTCCGCGACAGGGAACGAGCAGTACTTC
J: TRBJ1-2; D: NA; size: NA; V: TRBV28; CDR3: CASSNNYGYTF; DNA: TGTGCCAGCAGCAATAACTATGGCTACACCTTC
J: TRBJ2-2; D: TRBD2; size: NA; V: TRBV4-1; CDR3: CASSRWGQRGDLNTGELFF; DNA: TGCGCCAGCAGCCGTTGGGGACAGCGGGGGGACTTAAACACCGGGGAGCTGTTTTTT
J: TRBJ1-1; D: NA; size: NA; V: TRBV4-3; CDR3: CASSHTNRVMNTEAFF; DNA: TGCGCCAGCAGCCACACCAACAGGGTAATGAACACTGAAGCTTTCTTT
J: TRBJ2-1; D: TRBD2; size: NA; V: TRBV2; CDR3: CASSAGLAGGNEQFF; DNA: TGTGCCAGCAGTGCGGGACTAGCGGGGGGCAATGAGCAGTTCTTC